The source of this T cell receptor (beta chain) is a study of blood T cell repertoires in COVID-19. The CDR3 runs 15 residues. The ends were cut back, 0 bases at V and 2 bases at J, with 8 bases in the middle. Germline V gene sequence: CDR1 WSHSY, CDR2 SAAADI. Some clones are missing from TCRdb's copy, which holds only in-frame ones; the method was immunoSEQ multiplex PCR. The table includes about 130,000 clones, around 88% detected once. Sequences were obtained from peripheral blood. The chain couples TRBV10-2 to TRBJ1-5; D is possibly TRBD1 (6 bases). The TCR comes from a man aged 55-75 years with COVID-19, enrolled during active disease. The CDR3 region has the DNA TGCGCCAGCAGTGAGTCGAACAGGGGCAATCAGCCCCAGCATTTT. Translated, it gives CASSESNRGNQPQHF.